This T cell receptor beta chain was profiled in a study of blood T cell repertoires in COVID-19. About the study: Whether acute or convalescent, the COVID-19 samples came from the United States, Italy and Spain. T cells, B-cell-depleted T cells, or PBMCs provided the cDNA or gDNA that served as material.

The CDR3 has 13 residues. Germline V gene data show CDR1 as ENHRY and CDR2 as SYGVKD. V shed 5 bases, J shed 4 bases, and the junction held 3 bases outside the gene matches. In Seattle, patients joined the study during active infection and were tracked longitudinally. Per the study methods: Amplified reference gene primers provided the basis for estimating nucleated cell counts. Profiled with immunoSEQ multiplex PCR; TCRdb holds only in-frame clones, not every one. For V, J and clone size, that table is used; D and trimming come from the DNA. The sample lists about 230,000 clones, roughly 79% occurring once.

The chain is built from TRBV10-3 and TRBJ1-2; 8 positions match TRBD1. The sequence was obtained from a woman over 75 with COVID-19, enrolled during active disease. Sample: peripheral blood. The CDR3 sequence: CAISQTGGYGYTF. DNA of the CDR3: TGTGCCATCAGTCAAACAGGGGGCTATGGCTACACCTTC.